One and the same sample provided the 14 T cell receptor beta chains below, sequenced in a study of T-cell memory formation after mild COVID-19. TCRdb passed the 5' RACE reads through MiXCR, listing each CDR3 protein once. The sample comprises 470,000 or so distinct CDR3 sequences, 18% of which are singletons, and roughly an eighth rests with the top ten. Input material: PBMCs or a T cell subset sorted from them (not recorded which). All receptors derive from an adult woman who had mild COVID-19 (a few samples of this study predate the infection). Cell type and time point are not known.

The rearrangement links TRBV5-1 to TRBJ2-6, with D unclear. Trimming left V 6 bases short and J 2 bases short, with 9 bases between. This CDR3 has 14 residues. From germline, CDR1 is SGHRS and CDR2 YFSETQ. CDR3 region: CASTPIAGANVLTF. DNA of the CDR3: TGCGCCAGCACCCCAATAGCTGGGGCCAACGTCCTGACTTTC.

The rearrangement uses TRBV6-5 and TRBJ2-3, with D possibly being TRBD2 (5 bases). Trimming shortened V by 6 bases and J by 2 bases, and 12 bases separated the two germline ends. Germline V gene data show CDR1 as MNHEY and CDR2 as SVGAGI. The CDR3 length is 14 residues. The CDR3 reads CASSHTGNTDTQYF. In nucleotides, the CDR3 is TGTGCCAGCAGCCATACGGGGAACACAGATACGCAGTATTTT.

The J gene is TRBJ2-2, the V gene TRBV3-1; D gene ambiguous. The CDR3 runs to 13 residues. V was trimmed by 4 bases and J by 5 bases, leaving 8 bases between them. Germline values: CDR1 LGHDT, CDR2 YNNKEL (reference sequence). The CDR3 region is CASSPLWTGELFF. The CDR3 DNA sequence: TGTGCCAGCAGCCCACTCTGGACCGGGGAGCTGTTTTTT. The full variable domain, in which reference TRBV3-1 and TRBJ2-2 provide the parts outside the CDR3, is DTAVSQTPKYLVTQMGNDKSIKCEQNLGHDTMYWYKQDSKKFLKIMFSYNNKELIINETVPNRFSPKSPDKAHLNLHINSLELGDSAVYFCASSPLWTGELFFGEGSRLTVL.

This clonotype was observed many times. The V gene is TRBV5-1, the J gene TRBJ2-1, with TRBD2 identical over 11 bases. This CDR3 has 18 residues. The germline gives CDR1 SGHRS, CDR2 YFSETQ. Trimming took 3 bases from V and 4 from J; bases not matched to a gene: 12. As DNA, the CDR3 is TGCGCCAGCAGCTCGGGACTGCCGGGACTAGCGGATTACAATGAGCAGTTCTTC. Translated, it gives CASSSGLPGLADYNEQFF.

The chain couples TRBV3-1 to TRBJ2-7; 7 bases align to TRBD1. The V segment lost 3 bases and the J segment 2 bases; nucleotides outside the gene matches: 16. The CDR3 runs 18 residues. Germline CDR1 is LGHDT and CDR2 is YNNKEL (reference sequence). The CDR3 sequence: CASSQFSSITGVPYEQYF. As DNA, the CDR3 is TGTGCCAGCAGCCAGTTCTCGTCGATAACAGGGGTTCCCTACGAGCAGTACTTC.

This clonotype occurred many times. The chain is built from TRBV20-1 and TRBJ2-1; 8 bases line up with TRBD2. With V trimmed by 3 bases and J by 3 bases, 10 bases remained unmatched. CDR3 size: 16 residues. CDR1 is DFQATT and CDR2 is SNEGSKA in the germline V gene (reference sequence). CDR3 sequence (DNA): TGCAGTGCTAGGGGGAGCGGGAGAGATATCTACAATGAGCAGTTCTTC. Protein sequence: CSARGSGRDIYNEQFF.

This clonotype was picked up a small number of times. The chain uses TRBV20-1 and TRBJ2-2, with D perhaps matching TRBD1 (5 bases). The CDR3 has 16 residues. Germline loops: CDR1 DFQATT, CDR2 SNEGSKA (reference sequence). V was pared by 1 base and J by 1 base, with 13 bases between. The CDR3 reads CSARGFQGWNTGELFF. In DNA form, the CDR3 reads TGCAGTGCTAGAGGTTTCCAGGGCTGGAACACCGGGGAGCTGTTTTTT.

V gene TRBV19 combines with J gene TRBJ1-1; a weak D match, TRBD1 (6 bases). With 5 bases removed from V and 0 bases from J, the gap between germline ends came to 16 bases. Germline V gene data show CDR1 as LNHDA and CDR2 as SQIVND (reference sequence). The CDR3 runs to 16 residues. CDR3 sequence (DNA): TGTGCCAGTAGTCTCCAGGGGTTGGTGATGAACACTGAAGCTTTCTTT. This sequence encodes CASSLQGLVMNTEAFF.

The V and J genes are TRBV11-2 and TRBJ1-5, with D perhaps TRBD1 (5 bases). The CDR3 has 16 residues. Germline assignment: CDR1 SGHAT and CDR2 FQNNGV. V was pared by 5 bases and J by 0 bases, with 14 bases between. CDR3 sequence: CASSLTAGNSNQPQHF. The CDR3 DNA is TGTGCCAGCAGCCTCACGGCAGGGAATAGCAATCAGCCCCAGCATTTT.

As DNA, the CDR3 is TGTGCCAGCAGCGACGTAGGACAGGGGAACACTGAAGCTTTCTTT. Protein: CASSDVGQGNTEAFF. The chain has TRBV14 and TRBJ1-1; the match to TRBD1 covers 8 bases. CDR3 length equals 15 residues. The germline V gene has CDR1 SGHDN and CDR2 FVKESK. Trimming removed 5 bases from V and 1 base from J; junction bases left unmatched: 6.

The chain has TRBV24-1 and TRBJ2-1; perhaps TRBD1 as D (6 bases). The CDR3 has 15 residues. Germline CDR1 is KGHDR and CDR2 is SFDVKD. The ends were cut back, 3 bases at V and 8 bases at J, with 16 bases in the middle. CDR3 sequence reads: CATSDLDSYDYEQFF. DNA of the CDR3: TGTGCCACCAGTGATCTGGACAGTTATGACTATGAGCAGTTCTTC.

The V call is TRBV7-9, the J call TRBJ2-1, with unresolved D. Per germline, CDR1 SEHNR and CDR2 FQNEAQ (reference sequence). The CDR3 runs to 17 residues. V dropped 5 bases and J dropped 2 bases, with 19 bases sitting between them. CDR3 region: CASSPKESRSPYNEQFF. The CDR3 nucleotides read TGTGCCAGCAGCCCCAAAGAGTCACGTTCACCCTACAATGAGCAGTTCTTC.

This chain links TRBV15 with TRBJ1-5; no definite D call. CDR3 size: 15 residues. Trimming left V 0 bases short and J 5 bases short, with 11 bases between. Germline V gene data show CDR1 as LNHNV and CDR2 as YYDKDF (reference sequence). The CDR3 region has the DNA TGTGCCACCAGCAGAGATGCGGGCCTACATCAGCCCCAGCATTTT. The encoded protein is CATSRDAGLHQPQHF.

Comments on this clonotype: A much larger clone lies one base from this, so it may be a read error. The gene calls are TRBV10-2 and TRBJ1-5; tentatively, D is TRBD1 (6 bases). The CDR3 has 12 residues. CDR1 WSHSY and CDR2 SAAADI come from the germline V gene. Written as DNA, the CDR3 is TGCGCCAGCGGACCAGGGGATCAGCACCAGCATTTT. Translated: CASGPGDQHQHF.